Presented here are 22 T cell receptor beta chains from one specimen sequenced in a study of long-term antiretroviral therapy in people with HIV. Assay version v3.0 of immunoSEQ was used, and it was run at survey level. Assay used: immunoSEQ multiplex PCR; TCRdb lists only in-frame clones, some missing. Of 35,000 to 55,000 clones listed, about 95% are singletons. Source: unsorted PBMCs, taken 3.7 years after starting antiretroviral therapy. Receptor source: a woman aged 50 to 60 with HIV.

The V and J genes are TRBV5-4 and TRBJ1-4, with 8 bases lining up with TRBD1. Germline V gives CDR1 SGHNT, CDR2 YYREEE (reference sequence). The CDR3 totals 16 residues. The J segment lost 2 bases and the V segment lost 4 bases, leaving 7 bases of the junction unmatched. CDR3 sequence: CASSARTGRTNEKLFF. The CDR3, as DNA: TGTGCCAGCAGCGCCCGGACAGGGCGGACTAATGAAAAACTGTTTTTT.

The V call is TRBV7-9, the J call TRBJ1-2, with 7 nucleotides matching TRBD1. This CDR3 spans 15 amino acids. Germline values: CDR1 SEHNR, CDR2 FQNEAQ (reference sequence). After removal of 3 bases from V and 2 bases from J, the junction contained 6 bases not matched to a gene. CDR3 in amino acids: CASSLGTVTNYGYTF. CDR3 in DNA: TGTGCCAGCAGCTTGGGGACAGTTACAAACTATGGCTACACCTTC.

The genes are TRBV2 and TRBJ1-2; TRBD1 matches at 8 bases. Trimming removed 6 bases from V and 4 bases from J; junction bases left unmatched: 16. The CDR3 sequence is 17 residues long. Germline V gene data show CDR1 as SNHLY and CDR2 as FYNNEI. CDR3 coding DNA: TGTGCCAGCAGGCAACCGAGGCAGGGGGCCATAGGCTATGGCTACACCTTC. Translating gives CASRQPRQGAIGYGYTF.

The chain employs TRBV2 and TRBJ1-5; no firm D call. V was cut by 7 bases and J by 5 bases, with 15 bases left in between. Germline CDR1 reads SNHLY; CDR2 reads FYNNEI. This CDR3 has 14 amino acids. The CDR3, as DNA: TGTGCCAGCACCCCATCGGAGTTGGATCAGCCCCAGCATTTT. As protein: CASTPSELDQPQHF. Full variable domain (outside the CDR3, taken from reference TRBV2 and TRBJ1-5): EPEVTQTPSHQVTQMGQEVILRCVPISNHLYFYWYRQILGQKVEFLVSFYNNEISEKSEIFDDQFSVERPDGSNFTLKIRSTKLEDSAMYFCASTPSELDQPQHFGDGTRLSIL.

The chain carries TRBV10-3 and TRBJ1-2; D remains unclear. The CDR3 is 11 amino acids. Trimming removed 3 bases at V and 6 bases at J, with 5 bases between. Germline-derived CDR1 and CDR2 are ENHRY and SYGVKD. As DNA, the CDR3 is TGTGCCATCAGTGATTCCCATGGCTACACCTTC. Its protein product is CAISDSHGYTF.

The V gene is TRBV29-1, the J gene TRBJ1-4, with 8 bases identical to TRBD1. Trimming at V came to 7 bases and at J to 8 bases, leaving 12 bases not matched to a gene. The germline gives CDR1 SQVTM, CDR2 ANQGSEA. The CDR3 runs to 14 residues. The CDR3 protein is CSAAQGAGGEKLFF. CDR3 sequence (DNA): TGCAGCGCTGCCCAGGGGGCGGGTGGAGAAAAACTGTTTTTT. The variable domain in full, completed from reference TRBV29-1 and TRBJ1-4, reads SAVISQKPSRDICQRGTSLTIQCQVDSQVTMMFWYRQQPGQSLTLIATANQGSEATYESGFVIDKFPISRPNLTFSTLTVSNMSPEDSSIYLCSAAQGAGGEKLFFGSGTQLSVL.

The chain uses TRBV5-1 and TRBJ2-1; D remains ambiguous. This CDR3 region has 13 residues. Germline V lookup: CDR1 SGHRS, CDR2 YFSETQ. Trimming took 1 base from V and 5 from J, leaving 7 bases between them. Written as DNA, the CDR3 is TGCGCCAGCAGCTTGCTGGCTGACAATGAGCAGTTCTTC. Translated: CASSLLADNEQFF.

This clone was found once. This chain links TRBV19 with TRBJ1-2, with 7 bases aligning to TRBD1. The CDR3 runs 14 residues. V lost 6 bases, J lost 0 bases, and 4 bases stayed unmatched. Germline CDR1 reads LNHDA; CDR2 reads SQIVND (reference sequence). The CDR3 DNA is TGTGCCAGTAGGAACAGGGGAACTAACTATGGCTACACCTTC. Its protein is CASRNRGTNYGYTF.

The chain joins TRBV19 to TRBJ2-1; 12 bases map to TRBD1. Germline CDR1 is LNHDA and CDR2 is SQIVND (reference sequence). The CDR3 loop spans 16 amino acids. Trimming cost V 4 bases and J 7 bases; bases outside gene matches: 8. CDR3 sequence: CASSTLPGQGANEQFF. The DNA for the CDR3 is TGTGCCAGTAGTACTCTTCCGGGACAGGGGGCGAATGAGCAGTTCTTC.

The DNA of the CDR3 is TGTGCCAGCAGCTTGGCGAACACTGAAGCTTTCTTT. It is translated as CASSLANTEAFF. This chain links TRBV5-6 with TRBJ1-1, with D hard to call. CDR3 length: 12 residues. Per germline, CDR1 SGHDT and CDR2 YYEEEE. Trimming left V 0 bases short and J 1 base short, with 1 base between.

This clone was detected only once. The chain has TRBV5-4 and TRBJ2-1, with D perhaps being TRBD1 or TRBD2 (5 bases each). V was pared by 3 bases and J by 6 bases, with 13 bases between. Per germline, CDR1 SGHNT and CDR2 YYREEE (reference sequence). The CDR3 consists of 14 residues. In DNA, the CDR3 is TGTGCCAGCAGCTGGGTGGCAGGGAGCAATGAGCAGTTCTTC. Protein sequence: CASSWVAGSNEQFF.

The chain couples TRBV5-1 to TRBJ1-2, with TRBD1 matching 7 bases. V dropped 2 bases and J dropped 6; count of bases not matched to a gene: 7. CDR3 length equals 14 residues. Germline V lookup: CDR1 SGHRS, CDR2 YFSETQ. The CDR3 DNA is TGCGCCAGCAGCTTAGAGGGGGCGCGGGATGGCTACACCTTC. It codes for CASSLEGARDGYTF. Drawing the rest from reference TRBV5-1 and TRBJ1-2, the complete variable domain is KAGVTQTPRYLIKTRGQQVTLSCSPISGHRSVSWYQQTPGQGLQFLFEYFSETQRNKGNFPGRFSGRQFSNSRSEMNVSTLELGDSALYLCASSLEGARDGYTFGSGTRLTVV.

The CDR3 nucleotides read TGTGCCAGCAGCTTAGATCGGGTGGGGGCCGGGGGTGAGCAGTACTTC. It is translated as CASSLDRVGAGGEQYF. The genes are TRBV11-2 and TRBJ2-7, with D perhaps TRBD1 or TRBD2 (6 bases each). CDR3 length: 16 amino acids. The V end was cut by 0 bases, the J end by 7 bases, with 19 bases between. CDR1 and CDR2 (germline): SGHAT, FQNNGV.

The chain couples TRBV29-1 to TRBJ1-2; no clear D gene. This CDR3 spans 14 amino acids. Germline-derived CDR1 and CDR2 are SQVTM and ANQGSEA. The ends were cut back, 5 bases at V and 0 bases at J, with 13 bases in the middle. DNA of the CDR3: TGCAGCGTTTCGGACGGGTCAGCTAACTATGGCTACACCTTC. Translating it yields CSVSDGSANYGYTF.

This clone was detected only a few times. V is TRBV6-6 and J is TRBJ2-3; D is unresolved. Germline-derived CDR1 and CDR2 are MNHNY and SVGAGI (reference sequence). Trimming took 2 bases from V and 4 from J, leaving 1 base between them. The length of the CDR3 is 11 residues. The CDR3 bases are TGTGCCAGCAGTTACCCAGATACGCAGTATTTT. Protein sequence: CASSYPDTQYF.

This clone was counted a single time. The genes are TRBV7-8 and TRBJ1-1; no firm D call. CDR1 SGHVS and CDR2 FQNEAQ come from the germline V gene. There are 16 residues in the CDR3. V shed 5 bases and J shed 0 bases, with 16 bases lying between them. The CDR3 sequence is CASSPRAGDMNTEAFF. The CDR3 DNA is TGTGCCAGCAGCCCGAGGGCAGGAGACATGAACACTGAAGCTTTCTTT.

The genes are TRBV7-8 and TRBJ2-5; TRBD1 agrees at 7 bases. The CDR3 runs to 14 residues. The germline V gene encodes CDR1 SGHVS and CDR2 FQNEAQ. The V gene end was trimmed by 2 bases and the J gene end by 1 base; junction bases not matched to a gene: 1. The CDR3 region has the DNA TGTGCCAGCAGCTTACGACAGGGCCAAGAGACCCAGTACTTC. Protein product: CASSLRQGQETQYF.

The chain has TRBV11-2 and TRBJ2-5, with D perhaps being TRBD1 or TRBD2 (6 bases each). Trimming stripped 0 bases from V and 5 bases from J, with 13 bases between. Germline assignment: CDR1 SGHAT and CDR2 FQNNGV. The CDR3 extends over 15 amino acids. This chain's CDR3 is CASSLDRGTQETQYF. CDR3 sequence (DNA): TGTGCCAGCAGCTTAGATCGGGGGACACAGGAGACCCAGTACTTC.

The V call is TRBV5-4, the J call TRBJ1-2; D not certain. The CDR3 covers 13 residues. The V and J ends lost 7 bases and 0 bases respectively, with 10 bases between them. Germline CDR1 reads SGHNT; CDR2 reads YYREEE (reference sequence). CDR3 nucleotides: TGTGCCAGCCGGTCGGGTGCTAACTATGGCTACACCTTC. This sequence encodes CASRSGANYGYTF.

The V call is TRBV2, the J call TRBJ1-2, with D maybe TRBD1 (6 bases). The V and J ends lost 2 bases and 5 bases respectively, with 9 bases between them. Germline CDR1 is SNHLY and CDR2 is FYNNEI. CDR3 size: 13 residues. DNA for the CDR3: TGTGCCAGCAGTGAAAGGGGGATGTATGGCTACACCTTC. Translated: CASSERGMYGYTF. Full variable domain (rest looked up from reference TRBV2 and TRBJ1-2): EPEVTQTPSHQVTQMGQEVILRCVPISNHLYFYWYRQILGQKVEFLVSFYNNEISEKSEIFDDQFSVERPDGSNFTLKIRSTKLEDSAMYFCASSERGMYGYTFGSGTRLTVV.

V and J are TRBV2 and TRBJ1-6; 7 bases fit TRBD1. With V trimmed by 7 bases and J by 4 bases, 4 bases remained unmatched. CDR1 is SNHLY, CDR2 FYNNEI, per germline. The CDR3 has 14 residues. The CDR3 DNA follows: TGTGCCAGCACAGACAGGGATTATAATTCACCCCTCCACTTT. Its translation: CASTDRDYNSPLHF.

The chain joins TRBV5-8 to TRBJ1-2; D not certain. Germline loops: CDR1 SGHTS, CDR2 YDEGEE. Trimming took off 0 bases at V and 12 bases at J, with 12 bases between the two ends. The CDR3 totals 12 residues. The DNA for the CDR3 is TGTGCCAGCAGCTTGGAGTCGCGGCGGGACACCTTC. Protein: CASSLESRRDTF. The complete variable domain, with remaining parts taken from reference TRBV5-8 and TRBJ1-2, reads EAGVTQSPTHLIKTRGQQATLRCSPISGHTSVYWYQQALGLGLQFLLWYDEGEERNRGNFPPRFSGRQFPNYSSELNVNALELEDSALYLCASSLESRRDTFGSGTRLTVV.